This note documents a single TCR beta chain sequence. This clone has only one observation. Its cognate antigen has yet to be identified. No per-base quality is available; no much larger clone lies one base away. The immunoSEQ Assay, a bias-controlled multiplex PCR, was used to amplify TCRbeta CDR3 regions from genomic DNA. Per the original workflow: Within the assay, amplification of reference gene primers was used to estimate how many nucleated cells each sample contained. Sequence reads were collapsed and filtered to measure the absolute abundance of every unique TCRbeta CDR3 rearrangement. For each sample, productive Simpson clonality was calculated as the square root of Simpson's diversity index over productive rearrangements. TCRdb obtained this table from immuneACCESS and retained in-frame rearrangements with V and J assigned. These tables miss some clones; where compared with another copy, unresolved V genes account for less than half of the shortfall, and the remainder is unexplained. Clone size and V and J calls were adopted from that table, with D and trimming inferred from the DNA. Within this sample are around 63,000 clones, with roughly 89% of them counted one time only. The ten largest clonotypes hold 1.3% of the sample.

V is shortened by 4 bases, J by 8 bases, and the region joining them spans 15 bases. From its cysteine to its phenylalanine, the CDR3 spans 13 amino acids. The retained sequence is limited to the CDR3, 39 bases, with the frame set at the first base. Taken from the germline V gene, the CDR1 and CDR2 loops are SGDLS and YYNGEE. Collaborating institutions collected whole blood in K2EDTA tubes following their own protocols. Collaborator samples were shipped for TCRbeta analysis as frozen whole blood, isolated PBMCs, or DNA extracted from either sample type. This sample is drawn from a study of blood T cell repertoires in COVID-19 (dated by TCRdb to about 2020). Study-level background: The collaborator samples originated in the United States, Italy and Spain and spanned the acute and convalescent phases of COVID-19. The prospective study material was composed of cDNA or gDNA derived from T cells, B-cell-depleted T cells, or PBMCs. Deeply sampled blood TCRbeta repertoires from subjects exposed to, actively infected with, or recovered from COVID-19 were included in the dataset. The repertoires were made available in a free public database intended to serve as a resource for research on the immune response to SARS-CoV-2. Samples came from the ongoing ImmuneRACE study (first 160 participants) plus 1,254 subjects from 6 global collaborators. The sample metadata nearly always contained a de-identified subject ID, COVID-19 status, age in years and sex. Where available, HLA class I and class II types were taken from metadata supplied by the sample provider and were not determined by assay-based typing. General conclusions and limits of the study: Clinical and demographic metadata were provided uncurated, with the amount varying by source and participant.

This receptor was obtained from a woman aged 80 or over with acute or convalescent COVID-19. Sequencing was carried out using peripheral blood. This sequence uses TRBV9 and TRBJ1-2, with the identity of the D gene unclear. The nucleotide sequence reads TGTGCCAGCAGCCCTCAACCCTCGGGGGGCTACACCTTC. Its protein reads: CASSPQPSGGYTF.